The next 10 T cell receptor beta chains were all read from a single sample in a study of untreated major depressive disorder. Study-wide points: TRBV05-01 (Vbeta 5.1) usage was higher in CD4+ T cells of depressed patients than controls.

These TCRs' antigens remain unknown. Profiling relied on immunoSEQ multiplex PCR, and the TCRdb table lists in-frame clones only, not all of them. The sample includes under 15,000 clones, 75% to 95% of them seen just once. Sequencing was carried out using CD4+ T cells from PBMCs. The receptors derive from a woman aged 30 to 39 with major depressive disorder.

This chain links TRBV18 with TRBJ2-7; tentative D call: TRBD1 (5 bases). V lost 3 bases to trimming and J lost 7 bases, with 16 bases between them. The CDR3 is 14 amino acids. CDR1 and CDR2 from the germline V gene are KGHSH and LQKENI. CDR3 nucleotide sequence: TGTGCCAGCTCACCCTCACAGGCCCTGGGGGAGCAGTACTTC. Its protein is CASSPSQALGEQYF.

The chain couples TRBV5-1 to TRBJ2-3; 15 bases line up with TRBD2. Trimming removed 6 bases from V and 4 bases from J; junction bases left unmatched: 12. CDR1 is SGHRS, CDR2 YFSETQ, per germline. CDR3 size: 18 residues. The CDR3 protein is CASTNPGLAGGSSDTQYF. The CDR3 nucleotides are TGCGCCAGCACGAACCCGGGACTAGCGGGAGGATCTTCAGATACGCAGTATTTT.

This clone was recorded a few times. The V and J genes are TRBV14 and TRBJ1-4; TRBD1 is a possible D gene (5 bases). V lost 0 bases and J lost 7, with 18 bases in between. The CDR3 has 17 amino acids. In germline, CDR1 is SGHDN, CDR2 FVKESK. The CDR3 loop is CASSQDRARQGGEKLFF. The CDR3 DNA is TGTGCCAGCAGCCAAGATCGAGCGAGGCAGGGAGGTGAAAAACTGTTTTTT.

The rearrangement joins TRBV21-1 to TRBJ2-7; the DNA was not used to check the table's D call, TRBD1. TRBV21-1 is flagged as a pseudogene. This CDR3 comprises 15 residues. DNA for the CDR3: TGTGCCAGCAGCAAAAAATACAGGGATTCCTACGAGCAGTACTTC. It yields the protein CASSKKYRDSYEQYF.

The chain employs TRBV7-3 and TRBJ1-1; perhaps TRBD1 as D (5 bases). The germline CDR1 and CDR2 sequences are SGHTA and FQGTGA. Trimming shortened V by 0 bases and J by 5 bases, and 10 bases separated the two germline ends. The length of the CDR3 is 14 residues. Here the CDR3 reads CASSLTGGVTEAFF. The DNA of the CDR3 is TGTGCCAGCAGCTTAACGGGGGGAGTAACTGAAGCTTTCTTT.

The chain couples TRBV6-1 to TRBJ1-5; 10 bases fit TRBD1. The germline CDR1 and CDR2 sequences are MNHNS and SASEGT. This CDR3 contains 16 residues. The V and J ends lost 3 bases and 5 bases, in that order; junction bases with no gene match: 7. The CDR3 region has the DNA TGTGCCAGCAGTGAGCTAACCGGGACAGGGGATCAGCCCCAGCATTTT. As protein: CASSELTGTGDQPQHF.

CDR3 sequence reads: CASSEGPQDYGYTF. The CDR3 nucleotides are TGTGCCAGCAGTGAAGGACCCCAGGACTATGGCTACACCTTC. The rearrangement links TRBV6-1 to TRBJ1-2; D is ambiguous. Germline V gene lookup returns CDR1 MNHNS and CDR2 SASEGT. The V end lost 1 base, the J end lost 3 bases, and 9 bases lay between the germline ends. The length of the CDR3 is 14 residues.

The chain recombines TRBV18 with TRBJ2-2; D could derive from TRBD1 or TRBD2 (5 bases each). Germline lookup yields CDR1 KGHSH and CDR2 LQKENI. The CDR3 has 17 residues. Trimming removed 1 base from V and 2 bases from J, with 14 bases in between. The CDR3 nucleotides are TGTGCCAGCTCACCACTTATCCTTGGGACCAACACCGGGGAGCTGTTTTTT. Amino acids: CASSPLILGTNTGELFF.

V gene TRBV18 combines with J gene TRBJ1-1; no reliable D call. CDR3 length equals 15 residues. Germline lookup yields CDR1 KGHSH and CDR2 LQKENI. V was cut by 3 bases and J by 2 bases, with 13 bases left in between. This CDR3 reads CASSPTQRDNTEAFF. In DNA, the CDR3 is TGTGCCAGCTCACCTACGCAGAGAGACAACACTGAAGCTTTCTTT.

The rearrangement links TRBV12-5 to TRBJ2-1; possibly TRBD2 for D (6 bases). This CDR3 is 14 amino acids long. Trimming cost V 8 bases and J 3 bases, with 14 bases left between them. Per germline, CDR1 LGHNT and CDR2 FRNRAP. The chain's CDR3 is CASTRGGIYNEQFF. The CDR3 nucleotides are TGTGCTAGTACGCGCGGAGGGATCTACAATGAGCAGTTCTTC.